This is a list of T cell receptor beta chains from one sample in a study of blood T cells in healthy people across ages. TCRdb called the 5' RACE reads again in MiXCR, with one record for every CDR3 protein. The data hold approximately 1.5 million distinct CDR3 sequences, with under 55% observed a single time. The specimen sequenced was blood. The receptors were gathered from a woman aged 18-29 years in good health. The CDR3 runs from the conserved cysteine through the conserved F or W. D genes are given only for firm matches. Size is stated for part of the rows, as once, few or many counts, or as a class when the clone is expanded.

TRBV27	TRBJ2-7	-	-	CASSGPDRVQYF	TGTGCCAGCAGTGGCCCCGATCGGGTGCAGTACTTC
TRBV20-1	TRBJ2-5	-	TRBD1	CSARVTGVQETQYF	TGCAGTGCTAGGGTGACAGGGGTGCAAGAGACCCAGTACTTC
TRBV28	TRBJ2-5	-	-	CASSSLVGEQYF	TGTGCCAGCAGTAGCTTAGTGGGGGAGCAGTACTTC
TRBV24-1	TRBJ2-6	few	TRBD1	CATSDLRDRRSSGANVLTF	TGTGCCACCAGTGACCTCCGGGACAGACGATCCTCTGGGGCCAACGTCCTGACTTTC
TRBV20-1	TRBJ2-7	-	-	CSGFDRLHEQYF	TGCAGTGGATTCGACAGGCTCCACGAGCAGTACTTC
TRBV2	TRBJ1-1	once	-	CASSVNHDGYTEAFF	TGTGCCAGCAGCGTGAATCATGATGGCTACACTGAAGCTTTCTTT
TRBV27	TRBJ2-7	-	-	CASSLRGRDNEQYF	TGTGCCAGCAGTTTGAGGGGTCGAGACAATGAGCAGTACTTC
TRBV6-1	TRBJ2-1	few	TRBD2	CALAERGRSYNEQFF	TGTGCCCTAGCCGAGCGGGGCCGCTCCTACAATGAGCAGTTCTTC
TRBV9	TRBJ1-5	few	-	CASSGPEGGDQPQHF	TGTGCCAGCAGCGGACCCGAGGGAGGAGATCAGCCCCAGCATTTT
TRBV29-1	TRBJ2-4	once	-	CSVTTLDIQYF	TGCAGCGTGACAACCTTAGACATTCAGTACTTC
TRBV6-2/TRBV6-3	TRBJ2-3	few	-	CASSYSTRATDTQYF	TGTGCCAGCAGTTACTCCACTAGGGCCACGGATACGCAGTATTTT
TRBV27	TRBJ2-7	few	-	CASSLSRPSAYNEQYF	TGTGCCAGCAGTTTGTCAAGACCTAGCGCCTACAACGAGCAGTACTTC
TRBV7-6	TRBJ2-1	-	TRBD2	CASSFRVAGASYNEQFF	TGTGCCAGCAGCTTTAGGGTAGCGGGAGCGTCCTACAATGAGCAGTTCTTC
TRBV7-9	TRBJ2-7	-	-	CASSQLRTDEQYF	TGTGCCAGCAGCCAATTGCGGACAGACGAGCAGTACTTC
TRBV6-5	TRBJ1-6	few	TRBD1	CASNKQGKYSPLHF	TGTGCCAGCAATAAACAGGGGAAGTATTCACCCCTCCACTTT
TRBV7-2	TRBJ1-2	-	-	CASSLDWGGVPGPNYGYTF	TGTGCCAGCAGCTTAGATTGGGGGGGAGTCCCCGGGCCTAACTATGGCTACACCTTC
TRBV7-2	TRBJ2-4	few	TRBD2	CASSFLAGGQYIQYF	TGTGCCAGCAGCTTTCTAGCGGGGGGGCAGTACATTCAGTACTTC
TRBV7-2	TRBJ2-4	-	TRBD2	CASSLPSSGQNIQYF	TGTGCCAGCAGCCTCCCCTCTAGCGGGCAAAACATTCAGTACTTC
TRBV27	TRBJ1-6	-	-	CVSSWDTNSPLHF	TGTGTCAGCAGCTGGGACACTAATTCACCCCTCCACTTT
TRBV29-1	TRBJ1-4	-	TRBD1	CSALGTGGVNEKLFF	TGCAGCGCCCTCGGGACAGGGGGCGTTAATGAAAAATTGTTTTTT
TRBV6-2/TRBV6-3	TRBJ1-1	-	-	CASSYGESRANTEAFF	TGTGCCAGCAGTTACGGGGAGAGCCGGGCGAACACTGAAGCTTTCTTT
TRBV24-1	TRBJ2-1	-	-	CATSDFTINDEQFF	TGTGCCACCAGTGATTTCACTATTAACGATGAGCAGTTCTTC
TRBV28	TRBJ1-5	few	-	CASSSGTRSNQPQHF	TGTGCCAGCAGTTCTGGGACCCGGAGCAATCAGCCCCAGCATTTT
TRBV7-8	TRBJ2-1	once	-	CASSAATNEQFF	TGTGCCAGCAGCGCAGCAACCAATGAGCAGTTCTTC
TRBV4-1	TRBJ1-2	-	-	CASSREPGPRSYGYTF	TGCGCCAGCAGCCGCGAACCGGGACCGCGGAGCTATGGCTACACCTTC